Listed below are T cell receptor beta chains from one sample, sequenced in a study of regulatory T cells in long-lasting Graves disease. TCRdb re-called the multiplex PCR reads through MiXCR, storing one row per CDR3 protein. The sample includes 360,000 or so distinct CDR3 sequences, 12% of them seen just once. The same data also went into a second study, on T cells in Graves' hyperthyroidism and ophthalmopathy.

The sample was peripheral blood mononuclear cells (PBMCs), taken at new diagnosis, from a patient treated with antithyroid drugs. All receptors derive from a young woman with Graves disease. The CDR3 runs from the conserved cysteine through the conserved F or W.

v_call: TRBV9
cdr3_aa: CASSAAVNQREKETQYF

v_call: TRBV2
cdr3_aa: CASRARLDYGYTF

v_call: TRBV14
cdr3_aa: CASSQASFSGHNEQFF

v_call: TRBV7-3
cdr3_aa: CASSFEPFTEAFF

v_call: TRBV20-1
cdr3_aa: CSARDSRILADPYEQYF

v_call: TRBV19
cdr3_aa: CASSIGLANTEAFF

v_call: TRBV18
cdr3_aa: CASSTRQGGTEAFF

v_call: TRBV6-9
cdr3_aa: CASSYQLTGFGAEAFF

v_call: TRBV5-8
cdr3_aa: CASSLGSGDEAFF

v_call: TRBV11-2
cdr3_aa: CASSLLGTSSWSSFNNEQFF

v_call: TRBV7-2
cdr3_aa: CASSMLAGGTGELFF

v_call: TRBV12-3/TRBV12-4
cdr3_aa: CASSFILGSPSYNEQFF

v_call: TRBV7-9
cdr3_aa: CASSPLADGYTF

v_call: TRBV10-3
cdr3_aa: CAISEYRVNTEAFF

v_call: TRBV6-2/TRBV6-3
cdr3_aa: CASNARGEAFF

v_call: TRBV20-1
cdr3_aa: CSAPRVPYEQYF

v_call: TRBV6-2/TRBV6-3
cdr3_aa: CASSYSKMSTEAFF

v_call: TRBV10-3
cdr3_aa: CAISEKHGQVPYHYNEQFF

v_call: TRBV11-2
cdr3_aa: CASSLVLAGGFKPIHF

v_call: TRBV2
cdr3_aa: CASETVEARDEKLFF

v_call: TRBV2
cdr3_aa: CASSGYRGYGYTF

v_call: TRBV7-9
cdr3_aa: CASSSLTGLDSPLHF

v_call: TRBV7-2
cdr3_aa: CASSLASRFTEAFF

v_call: TRBV2
cdr3_aa: CASSDFLVDFYEQYF

v_call: TRBV30
cdr3_aa: CAWSVPGHIYGYTF

v_call: TRBV2
cdr3_aa: CASRLSPYYGYTF

v_call: TRBV12-3/TRBV12-4
cdr3_aa: CASSSTTDTQYF

v_call: TRBV5-5
cdr3_aa: CASSLGEFGGYTF

v_call: TRBV13
cdr3_aa: CASSLGGQGGTEAFF

v_call: TRBV30
cdr3_aa: CAWGTDYTEAFF

v_call: TRBV20-1
cdr3_aa: CSATQGLDTEAFF

v_call: TRBV28
cdr3_aa: CASSQLLGQGSEETQYF

v_call: TRBV4-1
cdr3_aa: CASSQAGQRNTIYF

v_call: TRBV6-1
cdr3_aa: CASGRSTDTQYF

v_call: TRBV7-8
cdr3_aa: CASSLLRSGTASSYEQYF

v_call: TRBV9
cdr3_aa: CASSVLSRPNYGYTF

v_call: TRBV7-6
cdr3_aa: CASSRGRWASGFSYNEQFF

v_call: TRBV10-3
cdr3_aa: CAISDPAWGHSGANVLTF

v_call: TRBV18
cdr3_aa: CASSAGTVPNTEAFF

v_call: TRBV2
cdr3_aa: CASWAETTGYTF

v_call: TRBV13
cdr3_aa: CASSRFPGETQYF

v_call: TRBV12-3/TRBV12-4
cdr3_aa: CASRLPRGEQFF

v_call: TRBV9
cdr3_aa: CASSATGQSYGQYF

v_call: TRBV10-2
cdr3_aa: CASSESVGIYEQYF

v_call: TRBV12-5
cdr3_aa: CASGLGWTGTSVQFF

v_call: TRBV30
cdr3_aa: CAWSLGTYGYTF

v_call: TRBV6-1
cdr3_aa: CASSEGGSSYEQYF

v_call: TRBV7-6
cdr3_aa: CASSPGTLGGYTF

v_call: TRBV2
cdr3_aa: CATSRGEVTEAFF

v_call: TRBV24-1
cdr3_aa: CATSDSRSRQGARSYTF